This T cell receptor beta chain was identified during a study of blood T cell repertoires in COVID-19. This table comes from immunoSEQ multiplex PCR, and its TCRdb copy is limited to in-frame clones, with some not included. The sample contains 60,000 to 75,000 clones, 80% to 85% of which appear only once. Germline loops: CDR1 MRHNA, CDR2 SNTAGT. Trimming took 2 bases from V and 0 from J; bases not matched to a gene: 17. This CDR3 contains 20 residues. The specimen sequenced was peripheral blood. This rearrangement joins TRBV6-4 to TRBJ2-3, with 7 positions matching TRBD2. This clonotype originated in a human donor in a cohort sampled during active COVID-19. CDR3 loop: CASSDPRGGSGVNSTDTQYF. The CDR3 DNA follows: TGTGCCAGCAGTGACCCTCGGGGAGGAAGCGGGGTTAATAGCACAGATACGCAGTATTTT.